This T cell receptor (beta chain) was found in a study of T cell clonotyping in hematopoietic cell transplantation listed by TCRdb under 2021. Broadly, across the study: In the study, 135 blood samples were gathered from 35 consecutive transplant recipients and their related donors. Patient recruitment ran from late 2015 to January 2017, and follow-up continued until late 2020 or death. Results the study describes overall, beyond this receptor: After transplant, TCR diversity in recipients dropped, and pathologically expanded clonotypes climbed progressively between day 30 and day 180. The sample size was limited, and CD4 and CD8 repertoire contributions could not be separated because cells were not sorted. Donor and pretransplant recipient Inverse Simpson Index values predicted broader posttransplant TCR repertoire diversity. Just a small fraction of recipient repertoires overlapped with donor repertoires, and more than 95% appeared de novo at the given depth.

A word on this clone: Its binding antigen is unknown. Per-base quality was not reported, and no clone a single base away is much larger than it.

Relative to germline, V is 1 base shorter and J is 2 bases shorter, with 12 bases between their ends. Including cysteine and phenylalanine, the CDR3 has 16 amino acids. This entry keeps only the CDR3 DNA: 48 bases, framed from base 1. The germline V gene gives CDR1 as MGHRA and CDR2 as YSYEKL. Sample time point, as interpreted from the label and publication: 30 days after allo-HCT. Blood from recipients was drawn roughly 28 days before transplant, then again at days 30, 100 and 180 after transplant. Using Nuclei Lysis Solution, genomic DNA was extracted from unfractionated peripheral blood mononuclear cells that were either fresh or cryopreserved. TCR beta CDR3 regions were amplified from genomic DNA with the immunoSEQ assay, a bias-controlled multiplex PCR using V- and J-specific primers. In a second PCR step, a proprietary barcode and Illumina adapter sequences were attached to the CDR3 amplicons. CDR3 libraries were sequenced on an Illumina MiSeq instrument. In the source study's methods: Export and quality control were done with immunoSEQ Analyzer 3.0, while downstream analyses used R Bioconductor and Immunarch. Only productive rearrangements within the normalized downsampled data set were used in the calculation of repertoire metrics. In the normalized cohort, a clonotype counted as pathologically expanded if the clonotype was larger than 5 templates. The Inverse Simpson Index served as the measure of repertoire diversity. To capture all clonotypes, the CMV-specificity analyses were run on the non-normalized data set. Imported from immuneACCESS, the table was reduced by TCRdb to in-frame sequences with V and J called. These copies leave out some clones; in studies compared against another copy, an unresolved V gene accounts for under half, and the cause of the remainder is not known. V and J calls and clone size are copied from that table; D and trimming were computed from the DNA. This sample has fewer than 4,500 clones in its table, and 94% of those were observed once. Clones ranked in the top ten supply approximately 5.4% of the sample.

This sample comprised peripheral blood mononuclear cells, obtained 30 days after allogeneic stem cell transplant. This receptor was identified in an older male patient who had an allogeneic stem cell transplant from an unrelated donor, so T cells may come from the graft donor. Some clones in this sample may be carry-over from other donors' samples. The chain uses TRBV4-1 and TRBJ1-5, with the identity of the D gene unclear. In nucleotides, the sequence is TGCGCCAGCAGCCAAGTTACAGTCGCGGGCAATCAGCCCCAGCATTTT. It specifies CASSQVTVAGNQPQHF.